The 31 T cell receptor beta chains presented below share a single source sample, sequenced in a study of beta chain features in type 1 diabetes. Study-wide findings and caveats: When Type 1 diabetes patients were examined, their TCRB CDR3s proved moderately but significantly shorter in all four CD4+ subsets.

No antigen has been assigned to these receptors. Sequenced material consisted of expressed TCRB transcripts (all of the isolated RNA was reverse transcribed). The table came from immunoSEQ multiplex PCR; TCRdb's copy has only in-frame clones and leaves some out. The sample gives some 160,000 clones, just over 8% of which show up once; around 0.5% is in the top ten. Sequencing was performed on central memory CD4+ T cells from blood. Source of these receptors: a woman under 30 with type 1 diabetes.

The chain carries TRBV29-1 and TRBJ2-5; D perhaps matches TRBD2 (7 bases). The CDR3 is 17 residues long. V lost 4 bases and J lost 5, with 26 bases in between. From germline, CDR1 is SQVTM and CDR2 ANQGSEA. The CDR3 nucleotides are TGCAGCGTTGTTCGGTGGGGGGGCGAGGGGACAATTGAGACCCAGTACTTC. Residues: CSVVRWGGEGTIETQYF.

V usage is TRBV28 and J usage is TRBJ2-1; no firm D call. In germline, CDR1 is MDHEN, CDR2 SYDVKM. The CDR3 consists of 14 residues. Trimming took off 4 bases at V and 10 bases at J, with 17 bases between the two ends. The chain's CDR3 is CASSSADKYGEQFF. The CDR3 DNA sequence: TGTGCCAGCAGTTCCGCCGACAAATATGGGGAGCAGTTCTTC.

This clone was detected a few times. For the CDR3, the DNA is TGTGCCAGCAGCACGGGACAGCTTAATTCACCCCTCCACTTT. Translating gives CASSTGQLNSPLHF. J is TRBJ1-6 and V is TRBV5-4, with 7 bases lining up with TRBD1. Losses at the gene ends were 4 bases for V and 6 bases for J; bases not matched to a gene: 4. CDR3 length equals 14 residues. Germline-derived CDR1 and CDR2 are SGHNT and YYREEE (reference sequence).

CDR3 nucleotides: TGTGCCAGCAGCCAAGACGGCGGTGAAAAACTGTTTTTT. As protein: CASSQDGGEKLFF. The rearrangement joins TRBV4-2 to TRBJ1-4; D is uncertain. V dropped 0 bases and J dropped 7 bases, with 6 bases sitting between them. The CDR3 has 13 residues. Germline values: CDR1 LGHNA, CDR2 YNFKEQ.

This clone was seen a few times. The gene calls are TRBV29-1 and TRBJ1-4, with D unresolved. From germline, CDR1 is SQVTM and CDR2 ANQGSEA. The V end lost 4 bases, the J end lost 4 bases, and 7 bases lay between the germline ends. The CDR3 has 12 amino acids. For the CDR3, the DNA is TGCAGCGTTGGGCGGCTTAATGAAAAACTGTTTTTT. Translation gives CSVGRLNEKLFF.

This clone was recorded a few times. The J gene is TRBJ2-4, the V gene TRBV12-5, with TRBD2 as a possible D gene (7 bases). Germline V gives CDR1 LGHNT, CDR2 FRNRAP. This CDR3 has 14 amino acids. The V gene lost 0 bases and the J gene lost 7 bases, with 10 bases spanning the gap. The CDR3 coding sequence is TGTGCTAGTGGTTTGGTGGGGGGGCTTAACATTCAGTACTTC. Protein: CASGLVGGLNIQYF.

There are a few counts of this clone. The V gene is TRBV19, the J gene TRBJ2-1; 9 bases are shared with TRBD2. CDR1 and CDR2 (germline): LNHDA, SQIVND (reference sequence). CDR3 length: 15 amino acids. The V gene end was trimmed by 3 bases and the J gene end by 8 bases; junction bases not matched to a gene: 8. DNA for the CDR3: TGTGCCAGTAGTATCGGGACTAGCCTCTTGGATGAGCAGTTCTTC. Translated: CASSIGTSLLDEQFF.

V and J are TRBV7-2 and TRBJ1-1, with 8 bases lining up with TRBD1. The CDR3 has 14 amino acids. Germline CDR1 SGHTA, CDR2 FQGNSA. J lost 1 base, V lost 8 bases, and 6 bases had no gene match. Written as DNA, the CDR3 is TGTGCCAGCTTGACAGGGGAAGGGAACACTGAAGCTTTCTTT. Translated, it gives CASLTGEGNTEAFF. The full variable domain, rest sourced from reference TRBV7-2 and TRBJ1-1, is GAGVSQSPSNKVTEKGKDVELRCDPISGHTALYWYRQSLGQGLEFLIYFQGNSAPDKSGLPSDRFSAERTGGSVSTLTIQRTQQEDSAVYLCASLTGEGNTEAFFGQGTRLTVV.

This clone was picked up a small number of times. The rearrangement links TRBV9 to TRBJ2-7; 13 nucleotides align to TRBD2. This CDR3 region has 15 residues. In germline, CDR1 is SGDLS, CDR2 YYNGEE. Unmatched junction bases numbered 8, after V lost 3 bases and J lost 8 bases. Written as DNA, the CDR3 is TGTGCCAGCAGCGCCCCGGGACTAGCGGGGAGCAAGCAGTACTTC. Its translation is CASSAPGLAGSKQYF. Complete variable domain (other parts from reference TRBV9 and TRBJ2-7): DSGVTQTPKHLITATGQRVTLRCSPRSGDLSVYWYQQSLDQGLQFLIQYYNGEERAKGNILERFSAQQFPDLHSELNLSSLELGDSALYFCASSAPGLAGSKQYFGPGTRLTVT.

The CDR3 DNA follows: TGTGCCAGCAGCTTTGGTTCAGGCCAAGAGACCCAGTACTTC. Protein product: CASSFGSGQETQYF. The chain joins TRBV7-7 to TRBJ2-5; no definite D call. CDR3 length: 14 amino acids. The ends were cut back, 3 bases at V and 1 base at J, with 9 bases in the middle. Germline CDR1 and CDR2: SSHAT and FNYEAQ (reference sequence). The full variable domain, in which reference TRBV7-7 and TRBJ2-5 provide the parts outside the CDR3, is GAGVSQSPRYKVTKRGQDVTLRCDPISSHATLYWYQQALGQGPEFLTYFNYEAQPDKSGLPSDRFSAERPEGSISTLTIQRTEQRDSAMYRCASSFGSGQETQYFGPGTRLLVL.

This sequence joins TRBV23-1 and TRBJ2-1; 8 positions agree with TRBD2. TRBV23-1 is filed as an ORF, its function uncertain. V was pared by 8 bases and J by 2 bases, with 5 bases of the junction left unmatched. The CDR3 consists of 14 residues. The CDR3 region has the DNA TGCGCCAGCGGGGTAGCGGGGACCTACAATGAGCAGTTCTTC. Amino acid sequence: CASGVAGTYNEQFF.

This rearrangement joins TRBV5-1 to TRBJ1-1; 7 bases map to TRBD1. The CDR3 is 16 residues long. Losses at the gene ends were 4 bases for V and 0 bases for J; bases not matched to a gene: 9. The germline V gene has CDR1 SGHRS and CDR2 YFSETQ. Written as DNA, the CDR3 is TGCGCCAGCAGCGACCGGGACAGAGACATGAACACTGAAGCTTTCTTT. This gives the protein CASSDRDRDMNTEAFF.

The chain recombines TRBV5-4 with TRBJ2-1; 8 positions match TRBD2. Germline-derived CDR1 and CDR2 are SGHNT and YYREEE (reference sequence). The CDR3 spans 15 residues. V lost 2 bases and J lost 1; bases outside the gene matches: 2. DNA for the CDR3: TGTGCCAGCAGCTTCGGGGGGGAGTCCTACAATGAGCAGTTCTTC. Protein: CASSFGGESYNEQFF.

This clone has just a few counts. This chain uses TRBV28 with TRBJ1-1; D is unclear. The CDR3 runs 13 residues. Trimming pared 10 bases from V and 5 bases from J, leaving 17 bases between. The germline V gene has CDR1 MDHEN and CDR2 SYDVKM. The CDR3 DNA follows: TGTGCCACCACGAACCCTCGGGGAACTGAAGCTTTCTTT. As protein: CATTNPRGTEAFF. Filled out from reference TRBV28 and TRBJ1-1, the complete variable domain reads DVKVTQSSRYLVKRTGEKVFLECVQDMDHENMFWYRQDPGLGLRLIYFSYDVKMKEKGDIPEGYSVSREKKERFSLILESASTNQTSMYLCATTNPRGTEAFFGQGTRLTVV.

The table lists this clone with a few counts. The rearrangement joins TRBV29-1 to TRBJ2-7, with D perhaps matching TRBD1 (7 bases). V dropped 5 bases and J dropped 6 bases, with 14 bases sitting between them. The CDR3 runs to 12 residues. In germline, CDR1 is SQVTM, CDR2 ANQGSEA. The CDR3: CSVRSGGLEQYF. The CDR3 bases are TGCAGCGTTCGGTCAGGGGGGCTCGAGCAGTACTTC.

CDR3 DNA sequence: TGTGCCAGCAGTAGGGGGGGTCAGGGGGAGACCCAGTACTTC. It codes for CASSRGGQGETQYF. The V and J genes are TRBV7-6 and TRBJ2-5; a weak D match, TRBD2 (7 bases). V was shortened by 6 bases and J by 5 bases, with 16 bases between the two germline ends. This CDR3 contains 14 residues. Germline lookup yields CDR1 SGHVS and CDR2 FNYEAQ.

The chain couples TRBV25-1 to TRBJ2-7, with a weak D call TRBD2 (6 bases). The CDR3 totals 12 residues. The germline CDR1 and CDR2 sequences are MGHDK and SYGVNS. With 6 bases removed from V and 1 base from J, the gap between germline ends came to 7 bases. This CDR3 is CASSRGSYEQYF. The CDR3 DNA reads TGTGCCAGCAGCCGGGGGTCCTACGAGCAGTACTTC.

This clone was picked up a small number of times. The chain carries TRBV7-2 and TRBJ2-7; the match to TRBD1 covers 10 bases. With V trimmed by 3 bases and J by 4 bases, 6 bases remained unmatched. The CDR3 extends over 15 amino acids. CDR1 and CDR2 from the germline V gene are SGHTA and FQGNSA. The CDR3 sequence is CASSFGTGAPYEQYF. The CDR3 nucleotides are TGTGCCAGCAGCTTTGGGACAGGGGCCCCTTACGAGCAGTACTTC.

J is TRBJ1-1 and V is TRBV7-9, with TRBD1 matching 9 bases. V was pared by 5 bases and J by 3 bases, with 1 base of the junction left unmatched. Per the germline V gene, CDR1 is SEHNR and CDR2 is FQNEAQ (reference sequence). The CDR3 runs 13 residues. The CDR3 DNA follows: TGTGCCAGCAGCCGACAGGGGGACACTGAAGCTTTCTTT. Amino acid sequence: CASSRQGDTEAFF.

This clone was counted a few times. The J gene is TRBJ2-7, the V gene TRBV18; the match to TRBD1 covers 7 bases. The germline V gene has CDR1 KGHSH and CDR2 LQKENI. This CDR3 is built from 14 residues. The V segment lost 5 bases and the J segment 4 bases; nucleotides outside the gene matches: 8. The CDR3 DNA reads TGTGCCAGCTCAACCCAGGGACAGCAATACGAGCAGTACTTC. Amino acids: CASSTQGQQYEQYF.

This clone was seen only a few times. This rearrangement joins TRBV18 to TRBJ2-7; tentative D call: TRBD1 (6 bases). Germline CDR1 reads KGHSH; CDR2 reads LQKENI. The CDR3 has 14 residues. V lost 6 bases, J lost 1 base, and 13 bases lay in between. The CDR3, as DNA: TGTGCCAGCTCCCCTAACGGACAGTCCTACGAGCAGTACTTC. As protein: CASSPNGQSYEQYF.

The chain combines TRBV2 with TRBJ2-7; a weak D match, TRBD1 (7 bases). V was shortened by 2 bases and J by 2 bases, with 10 bases between the two germline ends. The CDR3 has 14 amino acids. Per germline, CDR1 SNHLY and CDR2 FYNNEI. CDR3 nucleotides: TGTGCCAGCAGTGAACAGGGGGGCCCCTACGAGCAGTACTTC. It is translated as CASSEQGGPYEQYF. The variable domain in full, with the rest retrieved from reference TRBV2 and TRBJ2-7, is EPEVTQTPSHQVTQMGQEVILRCVPISNHLYFYWYRQILGQKVEFLVSFYNNEISEKSEIFDDQFSVERPDGSNFTLKIRSTKLEDSAMYFCASSEQGGPYEQYFGPGTRLTVT.

On this clone: Other DNA sequences from this sample encode an identical CDR3 as well. The J gene is TRBJ2-5, the V gene TRBV27; possibly TRBD2 for D (6 bases). The V end was cut by 4 bases, the J end by 5 bases, with 11 bases between. The CDR3 is made up of 13 amino acids. Per the germline V gene, CDR1 is MNHEY and CDR2 is SMNVEV (reference sequence). Here the CDR3 reads CASSSRGRETQYF. The CDR3 nucleotides read TGTGCCAGCAGTTCCCGAGGGAGGGAGACCCAGTACTTC.

This clone was seen more than once but under ten times. This sequence joins TRBV5-1 and TRBJ2-3; 8 bases align to TRBD1. Germline V gives CDR1 SGHRS, CDR2 YFSETQ. After removal of 5 bases from V and 6 bases from J, the junction contained 2 bases not matched to a gene. CDR3 length equals 12 residues. CDR3 loop: CASRTGADTQYF. CDR3 nucleotides: TGCGCCAGCAGGACAGGGGCCGATACGCAGTATTTT.

V is TRBV30 and J is TRBJ2-7, with D uncertain. CDR1 and CDR2 (germline): GTSNPN, SVGIG (reference sequence). The ends were cut back, 0 bases at V and 3 bases at J, with 6 bases in the middle. The CDR3 covers 12 residues. The CDR3 loop is CAWSVLGYEQYF. CDR3 coding DNA: TGTGCCTGGAGTGTACTCGGCTACGAGCAGTACTTC.

This clone was seen a handful of times. Distinct nucleotide sequences in the sample also encode this CDR3. This sequence joins TRBV19 and TRBJ1-5, with 9 bases lining up with TRBD1. The junction had 3 bases not matched to a gene; V was cut back by 8 bases and J by 1 base. The germline V gene has CDR1 LNHDA and CDR2 SQIVND (reference sequence). CDR3 size: 14 residues. DNA for the CDR3: TGTGCCAGTTCACAGGGGGCGAGCAATCAGCCCCAGCATTTT. Amino acid sequence: CASSQGASNQPQHF.

The V gene is TRBV11-2, the J gene TRBJ2-1; TRBD2 matches 16 bases. Per the germline V gene, CDR1 is SGHAT and CDR2 is FQNNGV. V trimming: 5 bases; J trimming: 3 bases; junction bases outside the gene matches: 4. CDR3 size: 17 residues. The CDR3 DNA reads as TGTGCCAGCAGCGCGGGACTAGCGGGAGGGTTCTACAATGAGCAGTTCTTC. Protein product: CASSAGLAGGFYNEQFF.

This clone was seen more than once but under ten times. The J gene is TRBJ2-5, the V gene TRBV27; no definite D call. The germline gives CDR1 MNHEY, CDR2 SMNVEV (reference sequence). Trimming took 6 bases from V and 5 from J, leaving 13 bases between them. The CDR3 covers 13 residues. The CDR3 nucleotides are TGTGCCAGCAGAACCTTGCGGTGGGAGACCCAGTACTTC. This codes for CASRTLRWETQYF.

V and J are TRBV7-8 and TRBJ1-4; D is possibly TRBD1 (5 bases). Between the trimmed V and J ends, which lost 1 base and 6 bases, there was a span of 15 bases. The CDR3 covers 16 residues. Germline values: CDR1 SGHVS, CDR2 FQNEAQ. The CDR3 protein is CASSLGGGTGYEKLFF. CDR3 sequence (DNA): TGTGCCAGCAGCTTAGGAGGTGGTACAGGCTATGAAAAACTGTTTTTT.

The V gene is TRBV28, the J gene TRBJ1-2; D is undetermined. There are 10 residues in the CDR3. The V end was cut by 7 bases, the J end by 8 bases, with 8 bases between. Germline V gene data show CDR1 as MDHEN and CDR2 as SYDVKM. The DNA for the CDR3 is TGTGCCAGCAACGGGGTGGGCTACACCTTC. Protein sequence: CASNGVGYTF.

About this clone: An end of the junction does not agree with germline; a read error may underlie this. This chain uses TRBV7-7 with TRBJ2-5; D is possibly TRBD1 (6 bases). The CDR3 has 13 amino acids. Per the germline V gene, CDR1 is SSHAT and CDR2 is FNYEAQ (reference sequence). The CDR3 bases are TGTGCTAGCAGCTCAGGGGCTGAGAGGACCCAGTACTTC. Amino acid sequence: CASSSGAERTQYF.